These 26 T cell receptor beta chains originate from one sample sequenced in a study of T cells in Graves' hyperthyroidism and ophthalmopathy. There were TCR beta CDR3 regions amplified from RNA transcripts. A set of HTBI primers served as the primers for a first-round RT-PCR of the TCR CDR3. TCRdb re-derived calls from the multiplex PCR reads in MiXCR, one entry per CDR3 protein. The repertoire has fewer than 400,000 distinct CDR3 sequences, approximately 14% of them found once; the top ten carry roughly a quarter. The sequenced sample was blood. These receptors were taken from a woman aged 18-35 years with Graves' hyperthyroidism that later progressed to Graves' ophthalmopathy.

This clonotype has at least ten counts. This chain connects TRBV5-1 to TRBJ2-7; 10 positions agree with TRBD1. The length of the CDR3 is 14 residues. V lost 3 bases, J lost 5 bases, and 5 bases stayed unmatched. Germline CDR1 and CDR2: SGHRS and YFSETQ. CDR3 nucleotides: TGCGCCAGCAGCTGGACCGGGACAGGGGACGAGCAGTACTTC. It is translated as CASSWTGTGDEQYF.

The chain has TRBV30 and TRBJ2-1, with 10 bases aligning to TRBD1. The trim removed 5 bases at V and 7 bases at J, leaving 8 bases unmatched. The germline V gene has CDR1 GTSNPN and CDR2 SVGIG (reference sequence). CDR3 length: 14 residues. CDR3 residues: CAWGRQGAGNEQFF. DNA of the CDR3: TGTGCCTGGGGACGACAGGGGGCAGGGAATGAGCAGTTCTTC.

This clonotype was recorded at least ten times. V gene TRBV20-1 combines with J gene TRBJ1-6; no clear D. This CDR3 comprises 14 residues. CDR1 and CDR2 (germline): DFQATT, SNEGSKA (reference sequence). V was clipped by 6 bases and J by 5 bases, with 14 bases between them. The DNA for the CDR3 is TGCAGTGCAACCCCAGAATTTGATAATTCACCCCTCCACTTT. It codes for CSATPEFDNSPLHF.

This clonotype was picked up a small number of times. This chain links TRBV2 with TRBJ1-3, with D perhaps matching TRBD1 (5 bases). This CDR3 spans 15 amino acids. Germline CDR1 SNHLY, CDR2 FYNNEI. The V gene lost 2 bases and the J gene lost 4 bases, with 12 bases spanning the gap. DNA for the CDR3: TGTGCCAGCAGTGAACAGGGAGGCGTCGGAAACACCATATATTTT. Translation: CASSEQGGVGNTIYF.

This clonotype has at least ten counts. The chain uses TRBV5-1 and TRBJ2-1; TRBD2 agrees at 7 bases. CDR3 size: 16 residues. Looked up from germline, CDR1 is SGHRS and CDR2 is YFSETQ. J gave up 2 bases and V 4 bases, and 9 bases lay outside the gene matches. The DNA of the CDR3 is TGCGCCAGCAGCGCCCATAGCGGGTTGACCTACAATGAGCAGTTCTTC. It specifies CASSAHSGLTYNEQFF.

The chain recombines TRBV19 with TRBJ2-2, with 8 bases matching TRBD2. The CDR3 is made up of 15 amino acids. V was pared by 3 bases and J by 5 bases, with 5 bases of the junction left unmatched. CDR1 is LNHDA, CDR2 SQIVND, per germline (reference sequence). The CDR3 loop reads CASSIPLAVTGELFF. CDR3 in DNA: TGTGCCAGTAGTATTCCACTAGCGGTAACCGGGGAGCTGTTTTTT.

This clonotype has ten or more counts. The J gene is TRBJ1-2, the V gene TRBV28; no clear D. Trimming took 5 bases from V and 7 from J, leaving 11 bases between them. This CDR3 is 12 amino acids long. Germline lookup yields CDR1 MDHEN and CDR2 SYDVKM. CDR3 sequence: CASSPSYIGYTF. The CDR3, as DNA: TGTGCCAGCAGTCCCTCCTACATTGGCTACACCTTC.

This clonotype showed up many times. This rearrangement joins TRBV6-1 to TRBJ1-1; maybe TRBD1 (5 bases). The ends were cut back, 6 bases at V and 1 base at J, with 18 bases in the middle. Germline V lookup: CDR1 MNHNS, CDR2 SASEGT. The CDR3 is made up of 16 amino acids. DNA for the CDR3: TGTGCCAGCAGGGAATTTAGGGACGGACCGAACACTGAAGCTTTCTTT. The encoded protein is CASREFRDGPNTEAFF.

The gene calls are TRBV5-5 and TRBJ1-2; 9 nucleotides align to TRBD1. V lost 4 bases, J lost 5 bases, and 9 bases stayed unmatched. Germline CDR1 SGHKS, CDR2 YYEKEE (reference sequence). The CDR3 spans 15 residues. The CDR3 loop reads CASSPGQGWNYGYTF. For the CDR3, the DNA is TGTGCCAGCAGCCCGGGACAGGGATGGAATTATGGCTACACCTTC.

Ten or more counts support this clonotype. This chain uses TRBV28 with TRBJ1-2; D gene unclear. CDR3 length equals 13 residues. Germline V gives CDR1 MDHEN, CDR2 SYDVKM. The V end lost 4 bases, the J end lost 5 bases, and 11 bases lay between the germline ends. CDR3 DNA sequence: TGTGCCAGCAGTTCCCTTTCATATTATGGCTACACCTTC. This codes for CASSSLSYYGYTF.

The genes are TRBV12-3 or TRBV12-4 and TRBJ2-1; 12 nucleotides line up with TRBD2. With 5 bases clipped from V and 4 bases from J, the junction kept 12 bases outside the gene matches. This CDR3 is built from 18 residues. This chain's CDR3 is CASSHVTSGSLGYNEQFF. CDR3 coding DNA: TGTGCCAGCAGTCACGTGACTAGCGGGAGTTTGGGATACAATGAGCAGTTCTTC.

This clonotype occurred many times. The CDR3 nucleotides are TGTGCCAGCAGCCCAGGCCAAGGGGCCCCCGGGAGGACTGAAGCTTTCTTT. It is translated as CASSPGQGAPGRTEAFF. The chain recombines TRBV7-2 with TRBJ1-1, with D perhaps TRBD1 (5 bases). The CDR3 has 17 residues. V was shortened by 5 bases and J by 5 bases, with 24 bases between the two germline ends. CDR1 is SGHTA, CDR2 FQGNSA, per germline.

The genes are TRBV11-3 and TRBJ2-1; TRBD2 matches 8 bases. The CDR3 loop spans 13 amino acids. In germline, CDR1 is SGHNT, CDR2 YENEEA. The V segment lost 2 bases and the J segment 10 bases; nucleotides outside the gene matches: 4. CDR3 amino acids: CASSLSSGHEQFF. The CDR3 nucleotides read TGTGCCAGCAGCTTATCTAGCGGGCACGAGCAGTTCTTC.

V usage is TRBV7-9 and J usage is TRBJ2-5, with 10 bases matching TRBD2. The CDR3 totals 15 residues. CDR1 and CDR2 from the germline V gene are SEHNR and FQNEAQ (reference sequence). Trimming cost V 5 bases and J 4 bases; bases outside gene matches: 7. CDR3 DNA: TGTGCCAGCAGCATCAGCGGGAGGGCCGGAGAGACCCAGTACTTC. This gives the protein CASSISGRAGETQYF.

This clonotype has at least ten counts. This chain connects TRBV27 to TRBJ1-1, with D perhaps matching TRBD1 (6 bases). Trimming removed 4 bases at V and 4 bases at J, with 10 bases between. Looked up from germline, CDR1 is MNHEY and CDR2 is SMNVEV (reference sequence). The CDR3 loop spans 13 amino acids. The CDR3 coding sequence is TGTGCCAGCAGTTCGGGGGCCGGCACTGAAGCTTTCTTT. Translation: CASSSGAGTEAFF.

This clonotype was observed many times. CDR3 protein: CASSYTRQGSYEQYF. CDR3 DNA: TGTGCCAGCAGTTATACCAGGCAGGGGTCCTACGAGCAGTACTTC. The V call is TRBV6-5, the J call TRBJ2-7; D is possibly TRBD1 (6 bases). Germline V gives CDR1 MNHEY, CDR2 SVGAGI. V dropped 3 bases and J dropped 1 base, with 13 bases sitting between them. CDR3 length: 15 amino acids.

This clonotype was seen at least ten times. J is TRBJ2-5 and V is TRBV29-1, with 7 bases lining up with TRBD2. The CDR3 is 14 amino acids. CDR1 and CDR2 (germline): SQVTM, ANQGSEA. J was trimmed by 4 bases and V by 2 bases; bases with no gene match: 7. CDR3 in DNA: TGCAGCGTTGAAAGGGAGGGACTGGGAGAGACCCAGTACTTC. Amino acid sequence: CSVEREGLGETQYF. Looking up the rest from reference TRBV29-1 and TRBJ2-5 gives the full variable domain: SAVISQKPSRDICQRGTSLTIQCQVDSQVTMMFWYRQQPGQSLTLIATANQGSEATYESGFVIDKFPISRPNLTFSTLTVSNMSPEDSSIYLCSVEREGLGETQYFGPGTRLLVL.

Ten or more counts support this clonotype. V is TRBV7-9 and J is TRBJ2-1; the match to TRBD2 covers 14 bases. The germline V gene encodes CDR1 SEHNR and CDR2 FQNEAQ (reference sequence). The V gene end was trimmed by 5 bases and the J gene end by 5 bases; junction bases not matched to a gene: 14. CDR3 length: 19 residues. CDR3 amino acids: CASSLGLAGVFFSHNEQFF. The CDR3 region has the DNA TGTGCCAGCAGCCTGGGACTAGCGGGAGTGTTTTTTTCCCACAATGAGCAGTTCTTC. Full variable domain (missing parts from reference TRBV7-9 and TRBJ2-1): DTGVSQNPRHKITKRGQNVTFRCDPISEHNRLYWYRQTLGQGPEFLTYFQNEAQLEKSRLLSDRFSAERPKGSFSTLEIQRTEQGDSAMYLCASSLGLAGVFFSHNEQFFGPGTRLTVL.

This clonotype was picked up many times. The rearrangement links TRBV27 to TRBJ2-1, with D tentatively TRBD2 (6 bases). Germline CDR1 MNHEY, CDR2 SMNVEV (reference sequence). The V end lost 8 bases, the J end lost 5 bases, and 13 bases lay between the germline ends. The CDR3 consists of 13 residues. The CDR3 loop reads CASATGDNNEQFF. CDR3 DNA sequence: TGTGCCAGCGCGACGGGGGATAACAATGAGCAGTTCTTC.

The J gene is TRBJ2-7, the V gene TRBV7-9; 7 bases fit TRBD2. This CDR3 comprises 12 residues. CDR1 SEHNR and CDR2 FQNEAQ come from the germline V gene (reference sequence). The V segment lost 3 bases and the J segment 6 bases; nucleotides outside the gene matches: 2. CDR3 sequence reads: CASSLGGTEQYF. CDR3 in DNA: TGTGCCAGCAGCTTGGGAGGGACCGAGCAGTACTTC.

This clonotype has only a few counts. The chain has TRBV5-1 and TRBJ1-2, with a possible D match to TRBD1 (5 bases). V lost 3 bases, J lost 0 bases, and 12 bases lay in between. Germline V gene data show CDR1 as SGHRS and CDR2 as YFSETQ. The CDR3 spans 15 residues. In nucleotides, the CDR3 is TGCGCCAGCAGCTCCCGGGACGGAGCTAACTATGGCTACACCTTC. Protein sequence: CASSSRDGANYGYTF.

The gene calls are TRBV28 and TRBJ1-6; possible D gene TRBD1, 6 bases. Trimming removed 3 bases at V and 9 bases at J, with 18 bases between. Per the germline V gene, CDR1 is MDHEN and CDR2 is SYDVKM. This CDR3 has 16 residues. CDR3 in DNA: TGTGCCAGCAGTTTGGCCGGGACACAGGGCAGTTCACCCCTCCACTTT. Its protein is CASSLAGTQGSSPLHF.

This clonotype was counted ten times or more. The chain links TRBV28 to TRBJ2-7, with D possibly called TRBD1 or TRBD2 (5 bases each). Trimming cost V 6 bases and J 0 bases, with 15 bases left between them. Germline V lookup: CDR1 MDHEN, CDR2 SYDVKM. The CDR3 contains 15 residues. CDR3 protein: CASREWAGSSYEQYF. The CDR3 region has the DNA TGTGCCAGCAGGGAATGGGCAGGGAGCTCCTACGAGCAGTACTTC.

The table lists this clonotype with a few counts. The chain links TRBV7-9 to TRBJ2-7; 10 bases map to TRBD1. The CDR3 is made up of 16 amino acids. Trimming removed 4 bases from V and 2 bases from J; junction bases left unmatched: 8. CDR1 and CDR2 from the germline V gene are SEHNR and FQNEAQ (reference sequence). CDR3 protein: CASSSRQGAVTYEQYF. CDR3 bases: TGTGCCAGCAGCTCCCGACAGGGGGCAGTGACCTACGAGCAGTACTTC.

This clonotype has only one observation. A much bigger clone sits one base away, suggesting this may be a read error. The rearrangement uses TRBV20-1 and TRBJ2-7; D is unresolved. Germline V gene data show CDR1 as DFQATT and CDR2 as SNEGSKA (reference sequence). The length of the CDR3 is 15 residues. V lost 1 base to trimming and J lost 6 bases, with 19 bases between them. CDR3 sequence reads: CSARVGVRLLREQYF. As DNA, the CDR3 is TGCAGTGCTAGAGTTGGCGTCCGTCTTTTGCGCGAGCAGTACTTC.

This clonotype was observed many times. The CDR3 region is CASSLRYSGSSYNEQFF. The CDR3 DNA is TGTGCCAGCAGCTTAAGGTATAGCGGGAGCTCCTACAATGAGCAGTTCTTC. V and J are TRBV7-9 and TRBJ2-1; 9 nucleotides align to TRBD2. Trimming at V came to 2 bases and at J to 0 bases, leaving 5 bases not matched to a gene. The CDR3 extends over 17 amino acids. Germline V gene lookup returns CDR1 SEHNR and CDR2 FQNEAQ (reference sequence). Complete variable domain (other parts from reference TRBV7-9 and TRBJ2-1): DTGVSQNPRHKITKRGQNVTFRCDPISEHNRLYWYRQTLGQGPEFLTYFQNEAQLEKSRLLSDRFSAERPKGSFSTLEIQRTEQGDSAMYLCASSLRYSGSSYNEQFFGPGTRLTVL.